This is a list of T cell receptor beta chains from one sample in a study of control samples from healthy donors and cancer patients. Measured with immunoSEQ multiplex PCR; TCRdb has only the in-frame clones, and not every one. The profile shows about 270,000 clones, approximately 80% of them singletons. The material sequenced was PBMCs. These TCRs come from a woman between 55 and 75 years old with lung cancer. The CDR3 runs from the conserved cysteine through the conserved F or W. The order of the fields is clone size, D gene, V gene, J gene, CDR3 protein, CDR3 DNA. D genes are given only for firm matches. Where a row states a size, it is once, few, many or the class of an expanded clone; other rows omit it.

clone size: NA
D gene: NA
V gene: TRBV5-8
J gene: TRBJ2-1
CDR3 protein: CASSLGGGGGWYNEQFF
CDR3 DNA: TGTGCCAGCAGCCTTGGCGGAGGGGGGGGATGGTACAATGAGCAGTTCTTC

clone size: NA
D gene: TRBD1
V gene: TRBV27
J gene: TRBJ1-2
CDR3 protein: CASSGDRTSTGWTF
CDR3 DNA: TGTGCCAGCAGTGGGGACAGGACGTCTACGGGCTGGACCTTC

clone size: NA
D gene: NA
V gene: TRBV7-2
J gene: TRBJ1-2
CDR3 protein: CASSRSTLYGYTF
CDR3 DNA: TGTGCCAGCAGCAGGAGTACCCTTTATGGCTACACCTTC

clone size: NA
D gene: NA
V gene: TRBV5-1
J gene: TRBJ2-7
CDR3 protein: CASSLAEGPYEQYF
CDR3 DNA: TGCGCCAGCAGCCTGGCGGAGGGACCTTACGAGCAGTACTTC

clone size: NA
D gene: TRBD2
V gene: TRBV2
J gene: TRBJ2-1
CDR3 protein: CASSVGGGNNEQFF
CDR3 DNA: TGTGCCAGCAGTGTGGGGGGGGGAAACAATGAGCAGTTCTTC

clone size: NA
D gene: TRBD1
V gene: TRBV4-1
J gene: TRBJ1-5
CDR3 protein: CASSLTGTGTYSNQPQHF
CDR3 DNA: TGCGCCAGCAGCCTGACCGGGACAGGGACATATAGCAATCAGCCCCAGCATTTT

clone size: NA
D gene: NA
V gene: TRBV5-6
J gene: TRBJ1-1
CDR3 protein: CASSLDPGTNTEAFF
CDR3 DNA: TGTGCCAGCAGCTTGGACCCAGGGACGAACACTGAAGCTTTCTTT

clone size: NA
D gene: NA
V gene: TRBV4-2
J gene: TRBJ2-1
CDR3 protein: CASSQEGDFSYNEQFF
CDR3 DNA: TGTGCCAGCAGCCAAGAGGGGGACTTCTCCTACAATGAGCAGTTCTTC

clone size: many
D gene: TRBD2
V gene: TRBV5-1
J gene: TRBJ2-1
CDR3 protein: CASSLTGTSGTYNEQFF
CDR3 DNA: TGCGCCAGCAGCTTAACCGGGACTAGCGGCACCTACAATGAGCAGTTCTTC

clone size: NA
D gene: NA
V gene: TRBV5-5
J gene: TRBJ1-1
CDR3 protein: CASSGIVNTEAFF
CDR3 DNA: TGTGCCAGCAGTGGGATCGTGAACACTGAAGCTTTCTTT

clone size: few
D gene: TRBD2
V gene: TRBV3-1/TRBV3-2
J gene: TRBJ2-4
CDR3 protein: CASSSLPSGGASKNIQYF
CDR3 DNA: TGTGCCAGCAGCTCACTACCTAGCGGGGGCGCGTCCAAAAACATTCAGTACTTC

clone size: NA
D gene: NA
V gene: TRBV15
J gene: TRBJ1-1
CDR3 protein: CATSRSPYEDTEAFF
CDR3 DNA: TGTGCCACCAGCAGATCCCCCTATGAGGACACTGAAGCTTTCTTT

clone size: NA
D gene: NA
V gene: TRBV28
J gene: TRBJ2-3
CDR3 protein: CATAPQTSTDTQYF
CDR3 DNA: TGTGCCACCGCCCCTCAAACTAGCACGGATACGCAGTATTTT

clone size: NA
D gene: NA
V gene: TRBV6-5
J gene: TRBJ1-2
CDR3 protein: CASRPPEGYDYGYTF
CDR3 DNA: TGTGCCAGCAGGCCCCCTGAGGGTTATGACTATGGCTACACCTTC

clone size: NA
D gene: NA
V gene: TRBV5-3
J gene: TRBJ1-6
CDR3 protein: CARSLAADSPLHF
CDR3 DNA: TGTGCCAGAAGCTTGGCGGCGGATTCACCCCTCCACTTT

clone size: NA
D gene: NA
V gene: TRBV25-1
J gene: TRBJ1-1
CDR3 protein: CASTQGLLNTEAFF
CDR3 DNA: TGTGCCAGCACCCAGGGGCTGTTGAACACTGAAGCTTTCTTT

clone size: NA
D gene: TRBD2
V gene: TRBV7-6
J gene: TRBJ2-1
CDR3 protein: CASSKTAGGSYNEQFF
CDR3 DNA: TGTGCCAGCAGCAAAACAGCGGGGGGGTCCTACAATGAGCAGTTCTTC

clone size: NA
D gene: TRBD1
V gene: TRBV5-6
J gene: TRBJ1-3
CDR3 protein: CASSHHLETGGVEAIYF
CDR3 DNA: TGTGCCAGCAGCCATCACTTAGAAACAGGGGGCGTTGAGGCCATATATTTT

clone size: NA
D gene: TRBD2
V gene: TRBV7-9
J gene: TRBJ2-3
CDR3 protein: CASSPAGGSPSSTDTQYF
CDR3 DNA: TGTGCCAGCAGCCCAGCGGGGGGATCCCCGTCTAGCACAGATACGCAGTATTTT

clone size: NA
D gene: NA
V gene: TRBV7-7
J gene: TRBJ2-3
CDR3 protein: CASSEQGSSTDTQYF
CDR3 DNA: TGTGCTAGCAGCGAACAAGGTTCGAGCACAGATACGCAGTATTTT

clone size: NA
D gene: NA
V gene: TRBV10-3
J gene: TRBJ2-2
CDR3 protein: CAISEAAGTAGELFF
CDR3 DNA: TGTGCCATCAGTGAGGCGGCAGGGACTGCCGGGGAGCTGTTTTTT

clone size: NA
D gene: NA
V gene: TRBV9
J gene: TRBJ1-5
CDR3 protein: CASSATGMGQPQHF
CDR3 DNA: TGTGCCAGCAGCGCCACAGGGATGGGTCAGCCCCAGCATTTT

clone size: NA
D gene: NA
V gene: TRBV12-1
J gene: TRBJ1-4
CDR3 protein: CASSSFLPSAPPATNEKLFF
CDR3 DNA: TGTGCCAGCAGCTCCTTCTTGCCCAGTGCTCCTCCGGCAACTAATGAAAAACTGTTTTTT

clone size: NA
D gene: NA
V gene: TRBV5-4
J gene: TRBJ1-1
CDR3 protein: CASSLASMNTEAFF
CDR3 DNA: TGTGCCAGCAGCTTGGCAAGCATGAACACTGAAGCTTTCTTT

clone size: NA
D gene: NA
V gene: TRBV5-1
J gene: TRBJ2-5
CDR3 protein: CASSLTGPQETQYF
CDR3 DNA: TGCGCCAGCAGCTTGACAGGGCCTCAAGAGACCCAGTACTTC

clone size: once
D gene: TRBD1
V gene: TRBV18
J gene: TRBJ2-2
CDR3 protein: CASLDRALSAGELFF
CDR3 DNA: TGTGCCAGCCTAGACAGGGCGCTGTCGGCCGGGGAGCTGTTTTTT

clone size: NA
D gene: TRBD1
V gene: TRBV9
J gene: TRBJ2-2
CDR3 protein: CASSVTGGTGELFF
CDR3 DNA: TGTGCCAGCAGCGTCACAGGGGGGACCGGGGAGCTGTTTTTT

clone size: NA
D gene: NA
V gene: TRBV19
J gene: TRBJ1-3
CDR3 protein: CASSRFGPNTGDTIYF
CDR3 DNA: TGTGCCAGTAGTCGATTCGGACCGAATACGGGAGACACCATATATTTT

clone size: NA
D gene: NA
V gene: TRBV5-1
J gene: TRBJ2-7
CDR3 protein: CARTDGLSEQYF
CDR3 DNA: TGCGCCAGGACCGATGGACTCAGTGAGCAGTACTTC

clone size: once
D gene: TRBD2
V gene: TRBV4-2
J gene: TRBJ2-4
CDR3 protein: CASSQGTSGGNIQYF
CDR3 DNA: TGTGCCAGCAGCCAAGGGACTAGCGGGGGAAACATTCAGTACTTC

clone size: NA
D gene: NA
V gene: TRBV19
J gene: TRBJ2-3
CDR3 protein: CASSVQGSTDTQYF
CDR3 DNA: TGTGCCAGTTCAGTCCAGGGAAGCACAGATACGCAGTATTTT

clone size: NA
D gene: TRBD1
V gene: TRBV2
J gene: TRBJ1-4
CDR3 protein: CASSGQGVPNEKLFF
CDR3 DNA: TGTGCCAGCAGTGGACAGGGGGTACCTAATGAAAAACTGTTTTTT

clone size: NA
D gene: NA
V gene: TRBV30
J gene: TRBJ2-5
CDR3 protein: CAWSARGGQETQYF
CDR3 DNA: TGTGCCTGGAGTGCGAGGGGGGGGCAAGAGACCCAGTACTTC

clone size: NA
D gene: TRBD1
V gene: TRBV4-1
J gene: TRBJ1-1
CDR3 protein: CASSQPTGFPVNAFF
CDR3 DNA: TGCGCCAGCAGCCAGCCGACAGGGTTTCCAGTGAATGCTTTCTTT

clone size: few
D gene: NA
V gene: TRBV28
J gene: TRBJ1-6
CDR3 protein: CASSGAIRENSPLHF
CDR3 DNA: TGTGCCAGCAGTGGGGCTATAAGGGAGAATTCACCCCTCCACTTT

clone size: NA
D gene: NA
V gene: TRBV5-5
J gene: TRBJ1-5
CDR3 protein: CASSWGTAEPQHF
CDR3 DNA: TGTGCCAGCAGCTGGGGGACGGCAGAGCCCCAGCATTTT

clone size: NA
D gene: TRBD1
V gene: TRBV2
J gene: TRBJ2-2
CDR3 protein: CASSEGTGMFNGELFF
CDR3 DNA: TGTGCCAGCAGTGAAGGGACAGGGATGTTCAACGGGGAGCTGTTTTTT

clone size: once
D gene: TRBD2
V gene: TRBV9
J gene: TRBJ2-1
CDR3 protein: CASSVEAGGPNEQFF
CDR3 DNA: TGTGCCAGCAGCGTAGAGGCGGGAGGGCCAAATGAGCAGTTCTTC

clone size: NA
D gene: TRBD1
V gene: TRBV5-1
J gene: TRBJ2-3
CDR3 protein: CASSIGQVSTDTQYF
CDR3 DNA: TGCGCCAGCAGCATCGGACAGGTTAGCACAGATACGCAGTATTTT

clone size: NA
D gene: TRBD2
V gene: TRBV6-2/TRBV6-3
J gene: TRBJ2-1
CDR3 protein: CASSGTSGSQRRREQFF
CDR3 DNA: TGTGCCAGCAGCGGGACTAGCGGGTCCCAGCGACGTCGTGAGCAGTTCTTC

clone size: NA
D gene: TRBD1
V gene: TRBV2
J gene: TRBJ1-2
CDR3 protein: CASSGTGSLGYTF
CDR3 DNA: TGTGCCAGCAGTGGGACAGGGTCCCTTGGCTACACCTTC

clone size: NA
D gene: NA
V gene: TRBV6-4
J gene: TRBJ2-2
CDR3 protein: CASAEQGNTGELFF
CDR3 DNA: TGTGCCAGCGCGGAACAGGGCAACACCGGGGAGCTGTTTTTT

clone size: NA
D gene: NA
V gene: TRBV3-1/TRBV3-2
J gene: TRBJ1-1
CDR3 protein: CASSQIPGGDTEAFF
CDR3 DNA: TGTGCCAGCAGCCAAATCCCTGGTGGCGACACTGAAGCTTTCTTT

clone size: NA
D gene: NA
V gene: TRBV19
J gene: TRBJ2-3
CDR3 protein: CASSKTRGTDTQYF
CDR3 DNA: TGTGCCAGTAGTAAGACTAGAGGCACAGATACGCAGTATTTT

clone size: NA
D gene: NA
V gene: TRBV12-3/TRBV12-4
J gene: TRBJ2-1
CDR3 protein: CATAGWYNEQFF
CDR3 DNA: TGTGCCACCGCTGGGTGGTACAATGAGCAGTTCTTC

clone size: NA
D gene: NA
V gene: TRBV9
J gene: TRBJ2-2
CDR3 protein: CASSVGGDYTGELFF
CDR3 DNA: TGTGCCAGCAGCGTAGGGGGAGATTACACCGGGGAGCTGTTTTTT